These T cell receptor beta chains were read from a single sample in a study of immune evolution from preneoplasia to lung adenocarcinoma. The table came from immunoSEQ multiplex PCR; TCRdb's copy has only in-frame clones and leaves some out. The data hold approximately 3,000 clones, with 87% observed a single time. Sequences were obtained from FFPE adjacent normal lung tissue. These receptors were collected from a person aged 65 to 85 with lung adenocarcinoma. Each CDR3 is given with its conserved first and last residue. D genes are given only for firm matches. Expanded clones are given a class, and other clones once, few, many or no size at all.

>TRBJ2-7|TRBD1|NA|14|TRBV28
TGTGCCAGCAGGGGGCAGGGGGCCTTTTACGAGCAGTACTTC
CASRGQGAFYEQYF
>TRBJ2-7|NA|once|12|TRBV5-3
TGTGCCAGAAGGGGGGCTGGGGACGAGCAGTACTTC
CARRGAGDEQYF
>TRBJ2-1|NA|NA|14|TRBV10-3
TGTGCCACAAGATCTAGTGGTCCGGACGAGAAGCAGTTCTTC
CATRSSGPDEKQFF
>TRBJ1-5|NA|NA|13|TRBV6-4
TGTGCCAGCAGCACAGGGCCCAATCAGCCCCAGCATTTT
CASSTGPNQPQHF
>TRBJ2-5|NA|NA|15|TRBV7-3
TGTGCCAGCAGCCTAACGGTGGCAGACCAAGAGACCCAGTACTTC
CASSLTVADQETQYF
>TRBJ1-2|NA|NA|17|TRBV28
TGTGCCAGCAGTTTATCCGGCACCCGGGACGGTAACTATGGCTACACCTTC
CASSLSGTRDGNYGYTF
>TRBJ1-1|NA|few|12|TRBV19
TGTGCCAGTAGTATTCAGACAGGTGAAGCTTTCTTT
CASSIQTGEAFF
>TRBJ2-3|NA|NA|14|TRBV28
TGTGCCAGCAGTTTACTACAATTTGGAGATACGCAGTATTTT
CASSLLQFGDTQYF
>TRBJ2-2|NA|NA|15|TRBV5-4
TGTGCCAGCAGCCCGGAGGGGGGGCGGACCGGGGAGCTGTTTTTT
CASSPEGGRTGELFF
>TRBJ1-5|NA|NA|14|TRBV4-1
TGCGCCAGCTCACCGGGGGGGGTCGGTCAGCCCCAGCATTTT
CASSPGGVGQPQHF
>TRBJ2-7|NA|NA|17|TRBV28
TGTGCCAGCAGTTCTACGGGGGGGACAGGCCACTCCTACGAGCAGTACTTC
CASSSTGGTGHSYEQYF
>TRBJ1-1|NA|NA|17|TRBV9
TGTGCCAGCAGCGTAGCTACTGGCGGTGGTGTGGACACTGAAGCTTTCTTT
CASSVATGGGVDTEAFF
>TRBJ2-7|TRBD1|NA|14|TRBV6-4
TGTGCCCCGAGGTTAAGGGGGCCAAATTACGAGCAGTACTTC
CAPRLRGPNYEQYF
>TRBJ1-2|NA|NA|13|TRBV7-9
TGTGCCAGCGCGGGCGAGGGCAACTATGGCTACACCTTC
CASAGEGNYGYTF
>TRBJ2-7|TRBD2|NA|11|TRBV2
TGTGCCAGCGATAGCGGGGCCGAGCAGTACTTC
CASDSGAEQYF
>TRBJ1-5|NA|NA|15|TRBV2
TGTGCCAGCAGCGAACAGTCCTATAGCAATCAGCCCCAGCATTTT
CASSEQSYSNQPQHF
>TRBJ2-7|NA|NA|12|TRBV2
TGTGCCAGCACCGGGCTTCAATGGGAGCAGTACTTC
CASTGLQWEQYF
>TRBJ1-1|NA|once|13|TRBV14
TGTGCCAGCAGCCCTCAGGGTTGGCCTGAAGCTTTCTTT
CASSPQGWPEAFF
>TRBJ1-2|NA|NA|15|TRBV6-1
TGTGCCAGCAGTGAAGGGGAGGTGACAGCCTATGGCTACACCTTC
CASSEGEVTAYGYTF
>TRBJ1-5|NA|NA|13|TRBV7-9
TGTGCCAGCAGCTTATCGGACGCTCAGCCCCAGCATTTT
CASSLSDAQPQHF
>TRBJ2-5|TRBD1|NA|15|TRBV5-8
TGTGCCAGCAGTAACGCCGGGACAGGGAGCGGCGACCAGTACTTC
CASSNAGTGSGDQYF
>TRBJ1-5|TRBD1|NA|14|TRBV29-1
TGCAGCGTCCTGGACAGGGGAACGAATCAGCCCCAGCATTTT
CSVLDRGTNQPQHF
>TRBJ1-1|NA|NA|11|TRBV10-1
TGCGCCAGCAGTGCCCCCGGCGGAGCTTTCTTT
CASSAPGGAFF
>TRBJ1-1|NA|NA|14|TRBV2
TGTGCCAGCTCTGGGACCGCTGTGAACACTGAAGCTTTCTTT
CASSGTAVNTEAFF
>TRBJ1-1|NA|NA|14|TRBV5-1
TGCGCCAGCAGCCTAGCCTCTATGAACACTGAAGCTTTCTTT
CASSLASMNTEAFF
>TRBJ2-3|TRBD2|once|17|TRBV5-1
TGCGCCAGCAGCTTGGTCGGTAGCGGGGGGCCCACAGATACGCAGTATTTT
CASSLVGSGGPTDTQYF
>TRBJ2-7|TRBD2|NA|16|TRBV29-1
TGCAGCGTTGAAACTCCGGGACTAGCGGCTTCCTACGAGCAGTACTTC
CSVETPGLAASYEQYF
>TRBJ1-4|NA|NA|14|TRBV19
TGTGCCAGTAGTATCGGGAGTCTGAATGAAAAACTGTTTTTT
CASSIGSLNEKLFF
>TRBJ2-7|NA|NA|15|TRBV6-1
TGTGCCAGCACCAAAGACAGGTCGGGTTCCTACGAGCAGTACTTC
CASTKDRSGSYEQYF